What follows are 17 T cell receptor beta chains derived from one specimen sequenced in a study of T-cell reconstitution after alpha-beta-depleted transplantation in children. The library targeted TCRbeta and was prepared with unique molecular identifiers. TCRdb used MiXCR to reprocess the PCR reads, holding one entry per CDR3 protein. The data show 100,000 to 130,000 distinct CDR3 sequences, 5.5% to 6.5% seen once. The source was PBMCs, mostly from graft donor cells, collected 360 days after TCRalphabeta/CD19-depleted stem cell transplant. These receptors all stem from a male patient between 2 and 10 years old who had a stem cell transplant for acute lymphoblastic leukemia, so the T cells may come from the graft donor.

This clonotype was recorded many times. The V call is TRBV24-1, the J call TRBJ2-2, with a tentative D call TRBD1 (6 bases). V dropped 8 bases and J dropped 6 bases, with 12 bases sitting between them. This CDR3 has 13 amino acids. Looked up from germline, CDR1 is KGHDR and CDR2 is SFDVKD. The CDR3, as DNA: TGTGCCACCAATGGGGGCGAGCCCGGGGAGCTGTTTTTT. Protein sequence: CATNGGEPGELFF.

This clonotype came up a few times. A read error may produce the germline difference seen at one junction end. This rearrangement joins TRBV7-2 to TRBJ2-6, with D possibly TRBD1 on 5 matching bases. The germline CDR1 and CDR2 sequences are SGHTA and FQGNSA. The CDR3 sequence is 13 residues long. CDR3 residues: CASSSSGANALTF. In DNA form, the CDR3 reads TGTGCCAGCAGCTCCTCTGGGGCCAACGCCCTGACTTTC.

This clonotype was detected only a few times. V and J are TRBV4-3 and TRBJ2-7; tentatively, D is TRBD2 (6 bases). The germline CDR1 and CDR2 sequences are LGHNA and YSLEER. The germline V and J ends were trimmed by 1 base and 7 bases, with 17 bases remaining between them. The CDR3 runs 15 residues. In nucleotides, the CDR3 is TGCGCCAGCAGCCAAGGTTGGCTTAGCGCGGGAGAGCAGTACTTC. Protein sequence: CASSQGWLSAGEQYF.

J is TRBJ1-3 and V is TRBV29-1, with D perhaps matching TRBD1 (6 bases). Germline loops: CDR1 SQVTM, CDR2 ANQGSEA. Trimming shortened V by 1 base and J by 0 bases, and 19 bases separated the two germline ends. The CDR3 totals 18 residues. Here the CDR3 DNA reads TGCAGCGTTGAAGCTGTGCGGGGCCACAGGGACTCTGGAAACACCATATATTTT. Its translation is CSVEAVRGHRDSGNTIYF. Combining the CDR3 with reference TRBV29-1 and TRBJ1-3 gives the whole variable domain SAVISQKPSRDICQRGTSLTIQCQVDSQVTMMFWYRQQPGQSLTLIATANQGSEATYESGFVIDKFPISRPNLTFSTLTVSNMSPEDSSIYLCSVEAVRGHRDSGNTIYFGEGSWLTVV.

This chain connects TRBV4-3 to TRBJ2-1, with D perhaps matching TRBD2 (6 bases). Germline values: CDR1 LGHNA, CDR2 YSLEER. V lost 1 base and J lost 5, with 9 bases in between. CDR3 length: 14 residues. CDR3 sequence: CASSQGEVNNEQFF. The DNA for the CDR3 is TGCGCCAGCAGCCAAGGGGAGGTCAACAATGAGCAGTTCTTC.

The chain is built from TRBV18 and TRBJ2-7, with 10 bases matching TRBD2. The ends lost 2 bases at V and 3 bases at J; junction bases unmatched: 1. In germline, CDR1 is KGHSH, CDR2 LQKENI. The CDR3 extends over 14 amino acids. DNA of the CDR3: TGTGCCAGCTCACCAAGGACTAGCGGCTACGAGCAGTACTTC. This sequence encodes CASSPRTSGYEQYF.

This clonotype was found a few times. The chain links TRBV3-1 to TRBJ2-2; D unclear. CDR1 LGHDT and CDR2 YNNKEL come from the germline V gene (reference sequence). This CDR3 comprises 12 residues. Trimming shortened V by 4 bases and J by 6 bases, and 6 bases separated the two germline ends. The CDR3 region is CASSRIPGELFF. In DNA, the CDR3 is TGTGCCAGCAGCCGTATCCCCGGGGAGCTGTTTTTT. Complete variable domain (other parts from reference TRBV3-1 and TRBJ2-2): DTAVSQTPKYLVTQMGNDKSIKCEQNLGHDTMYWYKQDSKKFLKIMFSYNNKELIINETVPNRFSPKSPDKAHLNLHINSLELGDSAVYFCASSRIPGELFFGEGSRLTVL.

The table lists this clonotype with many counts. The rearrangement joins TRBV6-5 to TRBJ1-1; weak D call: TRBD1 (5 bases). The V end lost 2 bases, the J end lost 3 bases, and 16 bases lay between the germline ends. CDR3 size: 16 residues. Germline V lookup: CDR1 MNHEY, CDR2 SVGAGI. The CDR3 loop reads CASSYEVYEGYTEAFF. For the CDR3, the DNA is TGTGCCAGCAGTTACGAAGTCTACGAGGGGTACACTGAAGCTTTCTTT.

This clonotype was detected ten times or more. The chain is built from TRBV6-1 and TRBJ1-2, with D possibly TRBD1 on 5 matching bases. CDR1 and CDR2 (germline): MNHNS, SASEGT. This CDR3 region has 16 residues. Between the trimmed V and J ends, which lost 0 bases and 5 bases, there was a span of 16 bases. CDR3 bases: TGTGCCAGCAGTGAAGCTGCAGGGTGGTTGGGATATGGCTACACCTTC. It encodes CASSEAAGWLGYGYTF.

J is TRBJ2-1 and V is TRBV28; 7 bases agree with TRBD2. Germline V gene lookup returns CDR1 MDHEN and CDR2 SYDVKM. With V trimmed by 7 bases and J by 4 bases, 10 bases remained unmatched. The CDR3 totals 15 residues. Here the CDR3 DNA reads TGTGCCAGCACCGAACTAGCGTACCGGTACAATGAGCAGTTCTTC. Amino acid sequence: CASTELAYRYNEQFF.

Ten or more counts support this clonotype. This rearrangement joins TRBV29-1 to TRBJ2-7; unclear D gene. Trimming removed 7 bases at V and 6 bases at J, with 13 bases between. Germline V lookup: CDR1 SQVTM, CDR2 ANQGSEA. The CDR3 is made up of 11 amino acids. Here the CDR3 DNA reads TGCAGCGCCCTGACTCATCGCGAGCAGTACTTC. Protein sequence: CSALTHREQYF.

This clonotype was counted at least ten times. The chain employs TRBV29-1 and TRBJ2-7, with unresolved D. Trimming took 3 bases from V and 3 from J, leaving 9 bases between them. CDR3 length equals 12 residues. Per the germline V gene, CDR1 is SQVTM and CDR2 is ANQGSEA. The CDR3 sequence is CSVEWGGYEQYF. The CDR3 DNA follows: TGCAGCGTTGAGTGGGGTGGCTACGAGCAGTACTTC.

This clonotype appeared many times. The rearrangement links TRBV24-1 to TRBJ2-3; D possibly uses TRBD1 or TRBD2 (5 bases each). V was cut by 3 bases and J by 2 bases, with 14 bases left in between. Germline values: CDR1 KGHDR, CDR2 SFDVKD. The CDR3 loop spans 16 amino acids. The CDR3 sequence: CATSDPQRGLTDTQYF. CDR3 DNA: TGTGCCACCAGTGATCCGCAACGGGGCCTCACAGATACGCAGTATTTT.

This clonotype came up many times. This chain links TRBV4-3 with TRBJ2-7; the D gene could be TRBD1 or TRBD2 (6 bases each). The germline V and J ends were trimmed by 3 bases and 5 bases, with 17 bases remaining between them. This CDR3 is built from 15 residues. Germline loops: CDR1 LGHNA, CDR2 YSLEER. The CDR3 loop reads CASSQRRGRIHEQYF. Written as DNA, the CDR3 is TGCGCCAGCAGCCAGCGACGGGGGCGCATCCACGAGCAGTACTTC.

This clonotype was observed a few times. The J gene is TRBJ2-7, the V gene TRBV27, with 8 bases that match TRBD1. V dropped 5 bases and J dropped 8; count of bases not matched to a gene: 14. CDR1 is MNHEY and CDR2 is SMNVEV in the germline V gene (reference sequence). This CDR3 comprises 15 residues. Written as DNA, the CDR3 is TGTGCCAGCAGTCATGGGACAGGTCATCTACGGCAGCAGTACTTC. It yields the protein CASSHGTGHLRQQYF.

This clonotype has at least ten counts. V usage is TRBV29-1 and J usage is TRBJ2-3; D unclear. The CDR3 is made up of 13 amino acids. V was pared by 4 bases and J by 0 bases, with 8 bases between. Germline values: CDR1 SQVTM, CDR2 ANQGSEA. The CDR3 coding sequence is TGCAGCGTTGTACGGCTTAGCACAGATACGCAGTATTTT. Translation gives CSVVRLSTDTQYF.

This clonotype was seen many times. As DNA, the CDR3 is TGTGCCAGCAGGGACAGCGACCCCTACAATGAGCAGTTCTTC. This codes for CASRDSDPYNEQFF. This chain joins TRBV25-1 and TRBJ2-1, with D perhaps TRBD1 (6 bases). Germline values: CDR1 MGHDK, CDR2 SYGVNS. The CDR3 loop spans 14 amino acids. The V end was cut by 6 bases, the J end by 2 bases, with 11 bases between.